Presented here are 4 T cell receptor beta chains from one specimen sequenced in a study of early T cells in non-severe SARS-CoV-2 infection. TCRdb processed the 5' RACE reads anew with MiXCR; each CDR3 protein has one entry. The profile covers 100,000 to 150,000 distinct CDR3 sequences, with about 15% appearing a single time and roughly a fifth taken by the ten largest. The sample comprised whole blood. The receptor set was obtained from an adult who was a healthcare worker with PCR-confirmed SARS-CoV-2 infection or an uninfected control (not recorded which).

This clonotype was picked up a small number of times. This sequence joins TRBV7-9 and TRBJ2-1; 7 bases line up with TRBD1. The CDR3 loop spans 14 amino acids. The junction had 2 bases not matched to a gene; V was cut back by 1 base and J by 5 bases. The germline V gene encodes CDR1 SEHNR and CDR2 FQNEAQ (reference sequence). In nucleotides, the CDR3 is TGTGCCAGCAGCTTAGGGGGACAGCACAATGAGCAGTTCTTC. Translating gives CASSLGGQHNEQFF.

This clonotype was found a few times. The chain uses TRBV10-3 and TRBJ1-2, with a weak D call TRBD1 (6 bases). The CDR3 has 16 amino acids. Trimming took off 2 bases at V and 6 bases at J, with 19 bases between the two ends. Germline CDR1 ENHRY, CDR2 SYGVKD. This CDR3 reads CAISEVVSQGPHGYTF. Here the CDR3 DNA reads TGTGCCATCAGTGAGGTAGTTTCGCAGGGGCCCCATGGCTACACCTTC.

The chain uses TRBV6-6 and TRBJ2-1; 13 nucleotides align to TRBD2. CDR1 is MNHNY, CDR2 SVGAGI, per germline (reference sequence). V lost 4 bases, J lost 9 bases, and 6 bases stayed unmatched. This CDR3 contains 15 residues. CDR3 region: CASSSTSGGAGEQFF. CDR3 coding DNA: TGTGCCAGCAGTTCTACTAGCGGGGGGGCGGGTGAGCAGTTCTTC.

The gene calls are TRBV6-5 and TRBJ1-1; no clear D gene. Germline lookup yields CDR1 MNHEY and CDR2 SVGAGI. The V end lost 2 bases, the J end lost 0 bases, and 10 bases lay between the germline ends. CDR3 length: 15 amino acids. CDR3 sequence: CASSYTGRMNTEAFF. CDR3 bases: TGTGCCAGCAGTTACACGGGGAGGATGAACACTGAAGCTTTCTTT.